The 10 T cell receptor beta chains below come from one sample, sequenced in a study of beta chain features in type 1 diabetes. As every portion of the isolated RNA was reverse transcribed, the sequencing read expressed TCRB transcripts. Here immunoSEQ multiplex PCR was the method, and the copy in TCRdb shows in-frame clones only, minus some. The sample yields about 140,000 clones, about 9.4% seen once. Sequenced sample: naive CD4+ T cells from blood. Source of these receptors: a man younger than 30 in good health.

This chain links TRBV6-1 with TRBJ1-4; perhaps TRBD1 as D (5 bases). The CDR3 spans 14 residues. Germline CDR1 MNHNS, CDR2 SASEGT. Trimming removed 1 base from V and 5 bases from J, with 8 bases in between. This CDR3 reads CASSEVGANEKLFF. Here the CDR3 DNA reads TGTGCCAGCAGTGAAGTTGGGGCCAATGAAAAACTGTTTTTT.

The chain uses TRBV7-9 and TRBJ2-7; D not resolved. V gave up 5 bases and J gave up 5 bases, with 7 bases separating them. Germline loops: CDR1 SEHNR, CDR2 FQNEAQ (reference sequence). The CDR3 extends over 11 amino acids. The CDR3 DNA reads TGTGCCAGCAGCCGTGCGAACGAGCAGTACTTC. Translated: CASSRANEQYF.

The chain has TRBV5-4 and TRBJ1-3; D unresolved. The ends were cut back, 3 bases at V and 0 bases at J, with 10 bases in the middle. The CDR3 length is 15 residues. Germline CDR1 is SGHNT and CDR2 is YYREEE (reference sequence). The CDR3 region has the DNA TGTGCCAGCAGCTCGGAGACGGACTCTGGAAACACCATATATTTT. This encodes CASSSETDSGNTIYF.

This clone came up a few times. The chain employs TRBV11-2 and TRBJ2-5; TRBD2 might be the D (5 bases). This CDR3 is built from 16 residues. Deletions cut 2 bases from V and 4 bases from J, with 17 bases between. Looked up from germline, CDR1 is SGHAT and CDR2 is FQNNGV. Written as DNA, the CDR3 is TGTGCCAGCAGCTTAAGTACGGACTCCCCGGGAGAGACCCAGTACTTC. This translates into CASSLSTDSPGETQYF.

This clone was picked up a small number of times. The V gene is TRBV7-2, the J gene TRBJ2-7; unclear D gene. CDR3 length: 12 amino acids. Deletions cut 4 bases from V and 3 bases from J, with 7 bases between. Germline V gene data show CDR1 as SGHTA and CDR2 as FQGNSA. The CDR3 protein is CASSSSNYEQYF. The CDR3 DNA reads TGTGCCAGCAGCTCCTCTAACTACGAGCAGTACTTC.

J is TRBJ2-2 and V is TRBV9; 7 bases fit TRBD1. CDR1 is SGDLS and CDR2 is YYNGEE in the germline V gene. CDR3 size: 15 residues. Trimming took 4 bases from V and 4 from J; bases not matched to a gene: 7. The CDR3 DNA reads TGTGCCAGCAGCCTATACACAGGGGTCACCGGGGAGCTGTTTTTT. Translation: CASSLYTGVTGELFF.

This clone appeared many times. The chain combines TRBV11-1 with TRBJ2-3; 7 nucleotides align to TRBD2. The CDR3 spans 15 residues. V shed 6 bases, J shed 0 bases, and the junction held 6 bases outside the gene matches. Germline-derived CDR1 and CDR2 are SGHAT and FQDESV (reference sequence). The CDR3 DNA sequence: TGTGCCAGCAGTCTTCAGCGGGGAAGCACAGATACGCAGTATTTT. It translates to CASSLQRGSTDTQYF.

The chain links TRBV28 to TRBJ2-1; D is unresolved. Trimming cost V 6 bases and J 9 bases, with 12 bases left between them. The CDR3 is 12 residues long. Germline V gene lookup returns CDR1 MDHEN and CDR2 SYDVKM. CDR3 in DNA: TGTGCCAGCAGCCACCCACCGAGTGAGCAGTTCTTC. The encoded protein is CASSHPPSEQFF.

The J gene is TRBJ1-5, the V gene TRBV4-2; the match to TRBD1 covers 9 bases. Germline CDR1 LGHNA, CDR2 YNFKEQ. This CDR3 comprises 19 residues. With V trimmed by 1 base and J by 2 bases, 12 bases remained unmatched. The DNA for the CDR3 is TGTGCCAGCAGCCAAGGATCGACAGGGGGATTTGACGGCAATCAGCCCCAGCATTTT. This codes for CASSQGSTGGFDGNQPQHF.

CDR3 DNA sequence: TGTGCCAGCAGCTTGGGTCCGGGGGGTGAAGCTTTCTTT. Residues: CASSLGPGGEAFF. J is TRBJ1-1 and V is TRBV5-6, with D tentatively TRBD1 (5 bases). Germline CDR1 SGHDT, CDR2 YYEEEE. The CDR3 spans 13 residues. Trimming took 0 bases from V and 7 from J, leaving 10 bases between them.